The rows below give T cell receptor beta chains drawn from one sample of a study of blood T cell repertoires in COVID-19. TCRdb's table, derived via immunoSEQ multiplex PCR, lists solely in-frame clones and lacks some. The repertoire holds about 58,000 clones, with over 70% as singletons. The material sequenced was peripheral blood. These receptors were obtained from a human donor in a cohort sampled during active COVID-19. The CDR3 runs from the conserved cysteine through the conserved F or W. Fields, in order: V gene, D gene, clone size, J gene, CDR3 DNA, CDR3 protein. A D gene is named only where the DNA matches it firmly. Size tells how often a clone was seen (once, few, many) or the class of an expanded clone, and some rows leave it out.

>TRBV2|TRBD1|NA|TRBJ1-3
TGTGCCAGCAGTGATGGGACAGGGGGAACTGGAAACACCATATATTTT
CASSDGTGGTGNTIYF
>TRBV4-3|NA|NA|TRBJ2-1
TGCGCCAGCAGCCAAGAAGACAGAGCCAATGAGCAGTTCTTC
CASSQEDRANEQFF
>TRBV15|NA|once|TRBJ2-1
TGTGCCACCAGCCCTACCTATTCCTCCTACAATGAGCAGTTCTTC
CATSPTYSSYNEQFF
>TRBV30|TRBD1|NA|TRBJ1-3
TGTGCCTGGAGTGGGGGGTGGACAGGTGGAAACACCATATATTTT
CAWSGGWTGGNTIYF
>TRBV9|NA|NA|TRBJ1-2
TGTGCCAGCACCCCCGGCGGTACAGACAGCTATGGCTACACCTTC
CASTPGGTDSYGYTF
>TRBV11-3|NA|NA|TRBJ2-5
TGTGCCAGCAGCCTCGGGGGTAGGGACCAAGAGACCCAGTACTTC
CASSLGGRDQETQYF
>TRBV6-5|NA|few|TRBJ1-1
TGTGCCAGCGCGTTCAGGGCCACTGAAGCTTTCTTT
CASAFRATEAFF
>TRBV7-8|NA|NA|TRBJ2-7
TGTGCCAGCAGCCCGTTCGCTGGAGCCTCCTACGAGCAGTACTTC
CASSPFAGASYEQYF
>TRBV7-2|NA|NA|TRBJ2-1
TGTGCCAGCCTAGGTCCAGAAGTGCCCCTCAATGAGCAGTTCTTC
CASLGPEVPLNEQFF
>TRBV18|NA|once|TRBJ1-3
TGTGCCAGCTCACCACCTGGCATGGGGCTGCGGGGAAACACCATATATTTT
CASSPPGMGLRGNTIYF
>TRBV4-3|NA|NA|TRBJ2-7
TGCGCCAGCAGCCAAGATCAAGCGGGTCCCTACGAGCAGTACTTC
CASSQDQAGPYEQYF
>TRBV27|TRBD1|NA|TRBJ2-7
TGTGCCAGCAGCGACAGGGGGGCCTACGAGCAGTACTTC
CASSDRGAYEQYF
>TRBV12-3/TRBV12-4|NA|few|TRBJ2-7
TGTGCCAGCAGCAGCCCTGGAGACGAGCAGTACTTC
CASSSPGDEQYF
>TRBV3-1/TRBV3-2|NA|NA|TRBJ1-4
TGTGCCAGCAGCCAAGATTTAGGGACACCAACTAATGAAAAACTGTTTTTT
CASSQDLGTPTNEKLFF
>TRBV5-6|NA|NA|TRBJ2-7
TGTGCCAGCAACTCCGTGGGGGGTTCCTACGAGCAGTACTTC
CASNSVGGSYEQYF
>TRBV6-2/TRBV6-3|NA|few|TRBJ2-7
TGTGCCAGCAGTAACTCCTTGACAGTACCAGGGTACGAGCAGTACTTC
CASSNSLTVPGYEQYF
>TRBV29-1|TRBD1|NA|TRBJ2-7
TGCAGCGTTGAAGTTCCGGGACAGAGATCCTACGAGCAGTACTTC
CSVEVPGQRSYEQYF
>TRBV19|NA|NA|TRBJ1-2
TGTGCCAGTAGTATAGTGGGCAGGAACTATGGCTACACCTTC
CASSIVGRNYGYTF
>TRBV6-5|NA|NA|TRBJ2-6
TGTGCCAGCAGCCTCCCCTCTGGGGCCAACGTCCTGACTTTC
CASSLPSGANVLTF
>TRBV6-2/TRBV6-3|TRBD1|few|TRBJ1-2
TGTGCCAGCAGTTACAGGGGACAGACGTATGGCTACACCTTC
CASSYRGQTYGYTF
>TRBV19|NA|NA|TRBJ1-2
TGTGCCAGTAGTATTATCTCGGGTGAGGGTAGCTATGGCTACACCTTC
CASSIISGEGSYGYTF
>TRBV6-5|TRBD1|few|TRBJ1-2
TGTGCCAGCAGTAACACAGGGGGCTATGGCTACACCTTC
CASSNTGGYGYTF
>TRBV29-1|TRBD1|NA|TRBJ1-2
TGCAGCGTTCCGGGACAGGGCCGCTATGGCTACACCTTC
CSVPGQGRYGYTF
>TRBV19|TRBD1|NA|TRBJ2-7
TGTGCCAGTAGTCCTTGGGTTAGGGACAGTTCCTACGAGCAGTACTTC
CASSPWVRDSSYEQYF
>TRBV24-1|NA|NA|TRBJ1-2
TGTGCCACCAGTGATTCCCGGGGAAAGGATGGCTACACCTTC
CATSDSRGKDGYTF
>TRBV6-6|NA|NA|TRBJ2-7
TGTGCCAGCACCCCTTCCGGGGTCCCGTTGGGGCAGTACTTC
CASTPSGVPLGQYF
>TRBV29-1|TRBD1|NA|TRBJ2-7
TGCAGCGTCTTGACAGGGCGGAACGAGCAGTACTTC
CSVLTGRNEQYF
>TRBV20-1|TRBD1|NA|TRBJ2-7
TGCAGTGCACCGGACAGGGTTGAGCAGTACTTC
CSAPDRVEQYF
>TRBV18|NA|once|TRBJ1-1
TGTGCCAGCTCACCGATTACACGGAACACTGAAGCTTTCTTT
CASSPITRNTEAFF
>TRBV27|NA|few|TRBJ1-4
TGTGCCAGCAGTCCCTTAAGATCGGGGGGCCTTGAAAAACTGTTTTTT
CASSPLRSGGLEKLFF
>TRBV28|TRBD1|NA|TRBJ2-5
TGTGCCAGCTCCCTAACCGGGACAGTGGAGACCCAGTACTTC
CASSLTGTVETQYF
>TRBV11-2|NA|NA|TRBJ2-7
TGTGCCAGCACTTTTACTCGGACAGTAGGGAACGAGCAGTACTTC
CASTFTRTVGNEQYF
>TRBV7-2|NA|NA|TRBJ2-5
TGTGCCAGCAGCCCCCCCGAGGAGACCCAGTACTTC
CASSPPEETQYF
>TRBV27|TRBD1|few|TRBJ2-7
TGTGCCAGCAGGCAAGACAGGGCGCACACTAGTGAGCAGTACTTC
CASRQDRAHTSEQYF
>TRBV30|NA|NA|TRBJ2-7
TGTGCCTGGAGTGTAATCGAGGGTCCGGGCTACGAGCAGTACTTC
CAWSVIEGPGYEQYF
>TRBV6-5|TRBD1|NA|TRBJ2-5
TGTGCCACCGCGCTCTCGCGACAGGGGCAAGAGACCCAGTACTTC
CATALSRQGQETQYF
>TRBV30|NA|NA|TRBJ1-5
TGTGCCTGGAACAGGGACAATCAGCCCCAGCATTTT
CAWNRDNQPQHF
>TRBV28|TRBD1|NA|TRBJ1-1
TGTGCCAGCAGTCCCGCTTCAGGGGGGCAAGCTTTCTTT
CASSPASGGQAFF
>TRBV28|TRBD1|NA|TRBJ1-2
TGTGCCAGCAGTTTATCCGGGACAGGGGGGTATGGCTACACCTTC
CASSLSGTGGYGYTF
>TRBV2|NA|once|TRBJ2-5
TGTGCCAGCAGTGAAGAGACAGAACAAGAGACCCAGTACTTC
CASSEETEQETQYF
>TRBV3-1/TRBV3-2|TRBD1|NA|TRBJ1-6
TGTGCCAGCAGCCAGGTTGGAAGGGGGCCTTCACCCCTCCACTTT
CASSQVGRGPSPLHF
>TRBV6-2/TRBV6-3|NA|NA|TRBJ2-3
TGTGCCAGCAGTTACCCCCCTAGAGGTATAAGCACAGATACGCAGTATTTT
CASSYPPRGISTDTQYF
>TRBV5-1|TRBD1|NA|TRBJ1-2
TGCGCCAGCAGCTCGGGACAGGGAAGTACCAACTATGGCTACACCTTC
CASSSGQGSTNYGYTF
>TRBV19|NA|NA|TRBJ1-3
TGTGCCAGTAGTTCCCACCCAGTCGAATCTGGAAACACCATATATTTT
CASSSHPVESGNTIYF
>TRBV6-5|NA|NA|TRBJ1-2
TGTGCCTCCCGACAGATCTATGGCTACACCTTC
CASRQIYGYTF